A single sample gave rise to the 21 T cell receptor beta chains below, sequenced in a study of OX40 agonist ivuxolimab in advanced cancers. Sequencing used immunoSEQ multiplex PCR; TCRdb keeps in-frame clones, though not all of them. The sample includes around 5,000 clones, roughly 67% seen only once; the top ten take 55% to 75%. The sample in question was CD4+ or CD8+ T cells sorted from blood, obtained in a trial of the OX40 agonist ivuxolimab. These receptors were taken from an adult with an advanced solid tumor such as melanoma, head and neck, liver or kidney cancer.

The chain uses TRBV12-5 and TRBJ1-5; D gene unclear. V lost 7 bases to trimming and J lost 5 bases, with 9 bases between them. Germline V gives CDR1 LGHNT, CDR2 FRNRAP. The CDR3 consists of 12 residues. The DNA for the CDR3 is TGTGCTAGTGCCCGGGTGTATCAGCCCCAGCATTTT. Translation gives CASARVYQPQHF.

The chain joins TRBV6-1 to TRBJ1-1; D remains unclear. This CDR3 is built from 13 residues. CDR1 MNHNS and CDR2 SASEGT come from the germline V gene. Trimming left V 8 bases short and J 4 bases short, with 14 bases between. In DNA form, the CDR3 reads TGTGCCAGCGCCCGGACGGGAAGCACTGAAGCTTTCTTT. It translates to CASARTGSTEAFF.

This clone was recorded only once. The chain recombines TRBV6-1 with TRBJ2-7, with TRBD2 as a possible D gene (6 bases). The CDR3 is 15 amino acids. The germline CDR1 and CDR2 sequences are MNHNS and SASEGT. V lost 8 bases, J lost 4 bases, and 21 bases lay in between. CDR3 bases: TGTGCCAGCGGAAACCGGGACTGGGGTTGGTACGAGCAGTACTTC. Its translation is CASGNRDWGWYEQYF.

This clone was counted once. The CDR3 loop reads CASSQVGAPYEQYF. CDR3 sequence (DNA): TGCGCCAGCAGCCAAGTTGGGGCCCCCTACGAGCAGTACTTC. This chain uses TRBV4-1 with TRBJ2-7, with D possibly TRBD1 on 5 matching bases. Trimming removed 1 base at V and 2 bases at J, with 9 bases between. This CDR3 region has 14 residues. Germline V CDR1 and CDR2: MGHRA, YSYEKL.

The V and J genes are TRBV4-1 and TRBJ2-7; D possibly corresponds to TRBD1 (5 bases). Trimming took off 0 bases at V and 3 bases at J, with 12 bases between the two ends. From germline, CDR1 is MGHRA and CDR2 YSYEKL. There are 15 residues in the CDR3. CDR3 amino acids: CASSQDLAGNYEQYF. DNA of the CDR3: TGCGCCAGCAGCCAAGATCTCGCAGGGAACTACGAGCAGTACTTC.

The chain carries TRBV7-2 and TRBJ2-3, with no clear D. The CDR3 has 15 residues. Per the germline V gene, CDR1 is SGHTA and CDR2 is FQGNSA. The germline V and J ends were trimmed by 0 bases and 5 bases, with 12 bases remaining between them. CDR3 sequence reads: CASSLALLGRDTQYF. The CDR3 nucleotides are TGTGCCAGCAGCTTAGCGCTGCTAGGTAGAGATACGCAGTATTTT.

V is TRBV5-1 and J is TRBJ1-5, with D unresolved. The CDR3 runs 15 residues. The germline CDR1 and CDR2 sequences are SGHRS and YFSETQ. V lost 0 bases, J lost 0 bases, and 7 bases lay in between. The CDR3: CASSLVGSSNQPQHF. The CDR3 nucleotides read TGCGCCAGCAGCTTGGTTGGTAGTAGCAATCAGCCCCAGCATTTT.

This CDR3 reads CARPGTTNYGYTF. In DNA, the CDR3 is TGTGCCAGGCCGGGCACCACGAACTATGGCTACACCTTC. This chain links TRBV2 with TRBJ1-2, with unresolved D. The CDR3 length is 13 residues. Between the trimmed V and J ends, which lost 9 bases and 2 bases, there was a span of 13 bases. Germline V gene data show CDR1 as SNHLY and CDR2 as FYNNEI. The variable domain in full, completed from reference TRBV2 and TRBJ1-2, reads EPEVTQTPSHQVTQMGQEVILRCVPISNHLYFYWYRQILGQKVEFLVSFYNNEISEKSEIFDDQFSVERPDGSNFTLKIRSTKLEDSAMYFCARPGTTNYGYTFGSGTRLTVV.

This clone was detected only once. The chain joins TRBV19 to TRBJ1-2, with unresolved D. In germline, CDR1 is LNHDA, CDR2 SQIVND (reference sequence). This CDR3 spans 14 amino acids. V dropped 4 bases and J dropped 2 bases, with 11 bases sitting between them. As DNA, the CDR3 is TGTGCCAGTAGTACCGTGGGTGGGAACTATGGCTACACCTTC. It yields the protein CASSTVGGNYGYTF.

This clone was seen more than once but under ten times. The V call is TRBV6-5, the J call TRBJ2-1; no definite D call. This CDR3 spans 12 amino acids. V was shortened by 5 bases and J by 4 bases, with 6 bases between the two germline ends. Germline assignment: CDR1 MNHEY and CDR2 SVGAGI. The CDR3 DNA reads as TGTGCCAGCAGTACCCCTTACAATGAGCAGTTCTTC. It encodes CASSTPYNEQFF.

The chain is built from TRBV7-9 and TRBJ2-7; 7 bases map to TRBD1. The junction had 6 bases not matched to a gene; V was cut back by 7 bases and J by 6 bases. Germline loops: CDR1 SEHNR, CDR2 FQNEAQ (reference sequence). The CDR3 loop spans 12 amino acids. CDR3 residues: CASTGTAFEQYF. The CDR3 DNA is TGTGCCAGCACCGGGACAGCTTTCGAGCAGTACTTC. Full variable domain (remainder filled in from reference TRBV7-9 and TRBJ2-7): DTGVSQNPRHKITKRGQNVTFRCDPISEHNRLYWYRQTLGQGPEFLTYFQNEAQLEKSRLLSDRFSAERPKGSFSTLEIQRTEQGDSAMYLCASTGTAFEQYFGPGTRLTVT.

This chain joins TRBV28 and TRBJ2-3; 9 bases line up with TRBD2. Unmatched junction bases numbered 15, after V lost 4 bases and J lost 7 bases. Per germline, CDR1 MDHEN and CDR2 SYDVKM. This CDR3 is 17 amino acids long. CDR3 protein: CASSSPGGGGAGHTQYF. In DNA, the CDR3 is TGTGCCAGCAGTTCCCCTGGAGGCGGGGGGGCGGGCCATACGCAGTATTTT.

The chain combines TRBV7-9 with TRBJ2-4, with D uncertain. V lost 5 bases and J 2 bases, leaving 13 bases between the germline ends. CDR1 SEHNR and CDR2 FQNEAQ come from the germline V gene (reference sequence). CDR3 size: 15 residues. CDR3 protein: CASSNPSVTKNIQYF. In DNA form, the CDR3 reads TGTGCCAGCAGCAACCCGTCCGTGACCAAAAACATTCAGTACTTC.

This CDR3 is CASSPRGRTPYGYTF. The DNA of the CDR3 is TGCGCCAGCAGCCCTAGGGGCAGGACACCCTATGGCTACACCTTC. The rearrangement uses TRBV4-3 and TRBJ1-2, with a tentative D call TRBD1 (5 bases). Germline V gives CDR1 LGHNA, CDR2 YSLEER. V lost 4 bases and J lost 4, with 16 bases in between. This CDR3 region has 15 residues.

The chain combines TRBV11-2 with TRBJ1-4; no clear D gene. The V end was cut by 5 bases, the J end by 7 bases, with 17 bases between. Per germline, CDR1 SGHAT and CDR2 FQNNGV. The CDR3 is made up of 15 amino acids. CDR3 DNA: TGTGCCAGCAGCCACCTTTCGGCAGCGAGTGAAAAACTGTTTTTT. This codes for CASSHLSAASEKLFF.

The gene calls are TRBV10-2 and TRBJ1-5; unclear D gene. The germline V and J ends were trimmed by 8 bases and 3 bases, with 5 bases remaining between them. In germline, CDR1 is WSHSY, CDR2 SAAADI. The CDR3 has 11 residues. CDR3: CASPNNQPQHF. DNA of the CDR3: TGCGCCAGCCCGAACAATCAGCCCCAGCATTTT.

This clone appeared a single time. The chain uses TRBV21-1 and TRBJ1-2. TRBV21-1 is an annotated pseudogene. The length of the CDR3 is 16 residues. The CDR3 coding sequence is TGTGCCAGCAGGAATTTTTACTACAGAAAGACCTATGGCTACACCTTC. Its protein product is CASRNFYYRKTYGYTF.

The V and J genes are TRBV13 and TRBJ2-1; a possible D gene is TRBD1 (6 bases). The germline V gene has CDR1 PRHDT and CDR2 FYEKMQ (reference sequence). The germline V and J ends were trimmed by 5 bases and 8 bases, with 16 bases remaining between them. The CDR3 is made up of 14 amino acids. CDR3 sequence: CASSRYREGHEQFF. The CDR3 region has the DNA TGTGCCAGCAGCCGCTACAGGGAAGGACATGAGCAGTTCTTC.

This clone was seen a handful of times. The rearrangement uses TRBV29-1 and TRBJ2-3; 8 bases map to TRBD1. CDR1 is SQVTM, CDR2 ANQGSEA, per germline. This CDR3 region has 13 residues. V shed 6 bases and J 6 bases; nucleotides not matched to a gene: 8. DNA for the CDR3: TGCAGCGTCCCCGGACAGGGCCCCGATACGCAGTATTTT. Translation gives CSVPGQGPDTQYF.

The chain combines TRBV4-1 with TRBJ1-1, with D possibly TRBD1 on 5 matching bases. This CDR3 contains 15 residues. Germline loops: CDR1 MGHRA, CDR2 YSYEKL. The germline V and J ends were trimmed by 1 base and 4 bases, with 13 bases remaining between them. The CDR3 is CASSQGQGLSTEAFF. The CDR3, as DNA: TGCGCCAGCAGCCAAGGCCAGGGTCTGAGCACTGAAGCTTTCTTT.

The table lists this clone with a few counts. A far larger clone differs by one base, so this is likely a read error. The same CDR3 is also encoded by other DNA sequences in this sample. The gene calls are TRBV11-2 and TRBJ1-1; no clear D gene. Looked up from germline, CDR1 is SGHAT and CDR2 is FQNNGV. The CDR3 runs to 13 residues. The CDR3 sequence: CASSPQRNTEAFF. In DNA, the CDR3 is TGCGCCAGCAGCCCTCAGCGGAACACTGAAGCTTTCTTT.